This T cell receptor beta chain was found in a study of a mutant IDH1 vaccine in newly diagnosed glioma. Study summary: Vaccines began 4-6 weeks after radiotherapy alone, or with temozolomide cycles. There were 62.5% males and roughly 38% females among treated patients, whose mean age was about 41 years. Radiotherapy, temozolomide, or both had been given previously, and both were given to most.

Study-level results: Vaccine-induced responses were seen in 93.3% of patients, spanning several MHC alleles.

Here immunoSEQ multiplex PCR was the method, and the copy in TCRdb shows in-frame clones only, minus some. The top ten clones hold roughly 4% of a sample with roughly 60,000 clones, around 83% of them seen once. The time point denotes: week 23, last vaccination. Doses consisted of 300 ug of mutant IDH1 20-mer peptide each, paired with topical imiquimod. Comments on this clone: Its antigen is currently unknown.

The germline CDR1 and CDR2 sequences are MDHEN and SYDVKM. The CDR3 sequence is 13 residues long. The germline V and J ends were trimmed by 8 bases and 4 bases, with 12 bases remaining between them. This clonotype was obtained from a man aged 25 to 40 with glioma. This sequence joins TRBV28 and TRBJ1-3; D not certain. This sample comprised PBMCs, obtained from a glioma patient whose treatment included an IDH1 peptide vaccine. The CDR3: CASQRDQGNTIYF. In nucleotides, the CDR3 is TGTGCCAGCCAAAGAGATCAGGGAAACACCATATATTTT. Drawing the rest from reference TRBV28 and TRBJ1-3, the complete variable domain is DVKVTQSSRYLVKRTGEKVFLECVQDMDHENMFWYRQDPGLGLRLIYFSYDVKMKEKGDIPEGYSVSREKKERFSLILESASTNQTSMYLCASQRDQGNTIYFGEGSWLTVV.